One sample yielded the 7 T cell receptor beta chains listed below, sequenced in a study of T cell responses to AZD1222 COVID-19 vaccine. Generated by immunoSEQ multiplex PCR, the TCRdb table keeps only in-frame clones and is missing some. The sample lists about 140,000 clones, 70% to 90% seen once, with around 3.6% in the top ten. The source material was peripheral blood, sampled on day 0 of AZD1222 vaccination. All receptors derive from an adult in good health.

The genes are TRBV6-6 and TRBJ1-6, with 8 bases aligning to TRBD1. Germline values: CDR1 MNHNY, CDR2 SVGAGI (reference sequence). The CDR3 has 15 residues. The junction had 5 bases not matched to a gene; V was cut back by 5 bases and J by 5 bases. The CDR3 spells CASSRGQGNNSPLHF. CDR3 nucleotides: TGTGCCAGCAGTCGCGGACAGGGAAATAATTCACCCCTCCACTTT.

This clone was counted a single time. This chain links TRBV29-1 with TRBJ1-4; D remains unclear. Germline V gene lookup returns CDR1 SQVTM and CDR2 ANQGSEA. The CDR3 totals 13 residues. V shed 6 bases and J shed 3 bases, with 11 bases lying between them. CDR3 nucleotides: TGCAGCGTAGCCGAGGGTGCTAATGAAAAACTGTTTTTT. Protein product: CSVAEGANEKLFF.

The chain joins TRBV7-2 to TRBJ1-3, with a weak D call TRBD1 (6 bases). Looked up from germline, CDR1 is SGHTA and CDR2 is FQGNSA. CDR3 length: 15 amino acids. Trimming left V 3 bases short and J 4 bases short, with 13 bases between. The CDR3 here is CASSFGDRSGNTIYF. The CDR3 DNA follows: TGTGCCAGCAGCTTTGGTGACAGGTCCGGAAACACCATATATTTT. Full variable domain (remainder filled in from reference TRBV7-2 and TRBJ1-3): GAGVSQSPSNKVTEKGKDVELRCDPISGHTALYWYRQSLGQGLEFLIYFQGNSAPDKSGLPSDRFSAERTGGSVSTLTIQRTQQEDSAVYLCASSFGDRSGNTIYFGEGSWLTVV.

The chain recombines TRBV11-2 with TRBJ2-7, with 9 bases aligning to TRBD1. The germline gives CDR1 SGHAT, CDR2 FQNNGV. The CDR3 contains 15 residues. J was trimmed by 1 base and V by 5 bases; bases with no gene match: 6. The CDR3 sequence: CASSIGTGYSYEQYF. CDR3 coding DNA: TGTGCCAGCAGCATCGGGACAGGGTATTCCTACGAGCAGTACTTC.

The rearrangement uses TRBV5-1 and TRBJ1-2; D remains unclear. V was pared by 0 bases and J by 2 bases, with 14 bases between. The CDR3 is 16 residues long. Looked up from germline, CDR1 is SGHRS and CDR2 is YFSETQ. Here the CDR3 reads CASSLAITADNYGYTF. The DNA for the CDR3 is TGCGCCAGCAGCTTGGCCATAACGGCTGACAACTATGGCTACACCTTC.

The V and J genes are TRBV7-9 and TRBJ1-1; 7 positions match TRBD1. Unmatched junction bases numbered 12, after V lost 5 bases and J lost 6 bases. The CDR3 is 15 amino acids. Germline V lookup: CDR1 SEHNR, CDR2 FQNEAQ (reference sequence). The CDR3 region is CASSVDRDWGAEAFF. CDR3 bases: TGTGCCAGCAGCGTCGACAGGGACTGGGGGGCTGAAGCTTTCTTT.

The chain uses TRBV6-5 and TRBJ2-3, with no clear D. Germline loops: CDR1 MNHEY, CDR2 SVGAGI. V lost 0 bases to trimming and J lost 2 bases, with 9 bases between them. This CDR3 is 15 amino acids long. CDR3 region: CASSYSVGPTDTQYF. CDR3 sequence (DNA): TGTGCCAGCAGTTACTCGGTAGGCCCCACAGATACGCAGTATTTT.